One sample yielded the 2 T cell receptor beta chains listed below, sequenced in a study of T cells after yellow fever vaccination. One entry per CDR3 protein, called by TCRdb with MiXCR from the 5' RACE reads. The sample has approximately 350,000 distinct CDR3 sequences, under 14% seen once. The source material was PBMCs, sampled on the day of the first yellow fever vaccination. The source of these receptors is a young man who received the YFV17D yellow fever vaccine.

In its sample, this clonotype was seen a few times. The genes are TRBV14 and TRBJ2-3; D remains unclear. V was cut by 4 bases and J by 1 base, with 9 bases left in between. Germline V gene data show CDR1 as SGHDN and CDR2 as FVKESK. The CDR3 covers 14 residues. CDR3 DNA sequence: TGTGCCAGCAGCCTGCGACCCGGCACAGATACGCAGTATTTT. Translated: CASSLRPGTDTQYF. Full variable domain (missing parts from reference TRBV14 and TRBJ2-3): EAGVTQFPSHSVIEKGQTVTLRCDPISGHDNLYWYRRVMGKEIKFLLHFVKESKQDESGMPNNRFLAERTGGTYSTLKVQPAELEDSGVYFCASSLRPGTDTQYFGPGTRLTVL.

The chain recombines TRBV6-5 with TRBJ2-1, with 7 bases identical to TRBD1. CDR3 length: 14 amino acids. The germline gives CDR1 MNHEY, CDR2 SVGAGI. Trimming removed 4 bases from V and 7 bases from J; junction bases left unmatched: 7. The CDR3 reads CASSSQGTGNEQFF. For the CDR3, the DNA is TGTGCCAGCAGTTCACAGGGGACGGGTAATGAGCAGTTCTTC.